The TCR beta chain under discussion was sequenced for a study of OX40 agonist ivuxolimab in advanced cancers. Study-level background: Dose-escalation patients suffered from hepatocellular carcinoma, melanoma, renal cell or head and neck cancer. The dose-escalation cohort was about 87% male, with a mean age of about 56 years, ranging roughly 23 to 79. Findings of the study overall: Which antigen the expanded peripheral T cells recognized is unknown.

Libraries were prepared by immunoSEQ multiplex PCR; TCRdb keeps only in-frame clonotypes and omits some of them. The sample has some 57,000 clones; around nine tenths are singletons. A history of autoimmune disease or systemic immunosuppression excluded patients. The length of the CDR3 is 16 residues. CDR1 and CDR2 (germline): SGHKS, YYEKEE (reference sequence). Trimming left V 0 bases short and J 2 bases short, with 12 bases between. Turning to this clone: What it recognizes is unknown.

Sequencing used CD4+ or CD8+ T cells sorted from blood, obtained in a trial of the OX40 agonist ivuxolimab. V and J are TRBV5-5 and TRBJ1-5; no clear D gene. The TCR sequence derives from an adult with an advanced solid tumor such as melanoma, head and neck, liver or kidney cancer. Here the CDR3 DNA reads TGTGCCAGCAGCTTGGACAGTTACAGCGGCAATCAGCCCCAGCATTTT. Its protein product is CASSLDSYSGNQPQHF.